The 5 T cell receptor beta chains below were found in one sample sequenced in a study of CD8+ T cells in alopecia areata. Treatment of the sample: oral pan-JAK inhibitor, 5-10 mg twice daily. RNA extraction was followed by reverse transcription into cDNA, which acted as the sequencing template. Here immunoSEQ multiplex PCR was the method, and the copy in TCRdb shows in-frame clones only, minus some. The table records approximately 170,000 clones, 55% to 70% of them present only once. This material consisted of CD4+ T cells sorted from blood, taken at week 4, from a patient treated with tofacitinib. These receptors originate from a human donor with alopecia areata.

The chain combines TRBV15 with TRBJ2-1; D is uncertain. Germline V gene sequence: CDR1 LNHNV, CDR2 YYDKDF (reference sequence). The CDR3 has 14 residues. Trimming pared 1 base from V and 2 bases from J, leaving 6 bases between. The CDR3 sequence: CATSRATTYNEQFF. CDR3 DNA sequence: TGTGCCACCAGCAGAGCGACAACCTACAATGAGCAGTTCTTC.

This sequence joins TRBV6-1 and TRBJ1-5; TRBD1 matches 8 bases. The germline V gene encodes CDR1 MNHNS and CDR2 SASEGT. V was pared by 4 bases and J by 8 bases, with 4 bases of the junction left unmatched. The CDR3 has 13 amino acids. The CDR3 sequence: CASSGTGWEPQHF. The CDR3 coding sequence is TGTGCCAGCAGTGGGACAGGGTGGGAGCCCCAGCATTTT.

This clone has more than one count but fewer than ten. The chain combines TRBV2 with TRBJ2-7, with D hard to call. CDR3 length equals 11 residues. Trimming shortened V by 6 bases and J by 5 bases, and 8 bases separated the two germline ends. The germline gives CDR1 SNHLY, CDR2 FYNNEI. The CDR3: CASSQANEQYF. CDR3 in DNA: TGTGCCAGCAGCCAAGCCAACGAGCAGTACTTC.

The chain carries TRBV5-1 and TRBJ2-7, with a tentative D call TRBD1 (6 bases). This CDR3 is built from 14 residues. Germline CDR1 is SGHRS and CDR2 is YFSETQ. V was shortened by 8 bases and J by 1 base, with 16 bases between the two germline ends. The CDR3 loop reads CASRIQQGSYEQYF. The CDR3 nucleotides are TGCGCCAGTCGAATTCAACAGGGATCCTACGAGCAGTACTTC.

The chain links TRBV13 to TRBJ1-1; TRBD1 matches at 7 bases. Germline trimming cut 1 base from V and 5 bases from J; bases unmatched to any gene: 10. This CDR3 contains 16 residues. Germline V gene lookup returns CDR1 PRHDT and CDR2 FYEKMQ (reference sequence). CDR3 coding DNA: TGTGCCAGCAGCTTAGTGGTGAGGGGGCGGGGAACTGAAGCTTTCTTT. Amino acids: CASSLVVRGRGTEAFF.